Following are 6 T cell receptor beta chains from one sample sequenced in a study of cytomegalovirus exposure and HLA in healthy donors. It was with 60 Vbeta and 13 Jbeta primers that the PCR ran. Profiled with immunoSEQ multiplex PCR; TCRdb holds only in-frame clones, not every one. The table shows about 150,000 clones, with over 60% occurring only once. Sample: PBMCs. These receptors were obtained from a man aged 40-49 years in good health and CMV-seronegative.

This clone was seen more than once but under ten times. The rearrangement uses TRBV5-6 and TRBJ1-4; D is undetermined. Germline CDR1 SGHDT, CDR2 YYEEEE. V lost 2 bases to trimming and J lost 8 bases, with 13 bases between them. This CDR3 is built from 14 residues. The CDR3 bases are TGTGCCAGCAGCTTCAGAACAGTAATGGAAAAACTGTTTTTT. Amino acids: CASSFRTVMEKLFF.

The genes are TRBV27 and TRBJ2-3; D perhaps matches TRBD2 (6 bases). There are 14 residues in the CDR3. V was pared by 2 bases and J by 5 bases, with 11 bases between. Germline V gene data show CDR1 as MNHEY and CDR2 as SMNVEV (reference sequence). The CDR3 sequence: CASSLGAEGDTQYF. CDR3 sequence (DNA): TGTGCCAGCAGTTTAGGGGCGGAGGGAGATACGCAGTATTTT.

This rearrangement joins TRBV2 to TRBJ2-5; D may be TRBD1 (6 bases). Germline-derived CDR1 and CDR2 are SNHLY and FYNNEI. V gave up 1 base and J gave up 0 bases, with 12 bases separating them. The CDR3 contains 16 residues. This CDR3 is CASSEGWGRYQETQYF. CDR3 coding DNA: TGTGCCAGCAGTGAAGGGTGGGGGCGGTACCAAGAGACCCAGTACTTC.

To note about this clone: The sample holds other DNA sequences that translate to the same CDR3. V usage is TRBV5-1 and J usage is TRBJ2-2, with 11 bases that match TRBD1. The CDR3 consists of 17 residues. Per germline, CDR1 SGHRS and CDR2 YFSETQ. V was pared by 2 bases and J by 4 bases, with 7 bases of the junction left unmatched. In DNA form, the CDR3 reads TGCGCCAGCAGCTTACTGGGGACAGGGGGTACCACCGGGGAGCTGTTTTTT. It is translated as CASSLLGTGGTTGELFF.

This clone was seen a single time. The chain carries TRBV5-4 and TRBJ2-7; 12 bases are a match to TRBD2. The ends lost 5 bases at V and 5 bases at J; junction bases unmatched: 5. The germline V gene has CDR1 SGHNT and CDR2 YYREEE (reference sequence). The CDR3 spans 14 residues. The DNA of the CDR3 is TGTGCCAGCAGTCTAGCGGGGGGGCCTAACGAGCAGTACTTC. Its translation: CASSLAGGPNEQYF.

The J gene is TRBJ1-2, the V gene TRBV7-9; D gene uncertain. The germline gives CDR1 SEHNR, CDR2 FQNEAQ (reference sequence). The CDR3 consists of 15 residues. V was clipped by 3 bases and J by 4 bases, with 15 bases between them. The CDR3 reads CASSLREEAIYGYTF. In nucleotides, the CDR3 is TGTGCCAGCAGCTTGCGGGAGGAAGCTATCTATGGCTACACCTTC. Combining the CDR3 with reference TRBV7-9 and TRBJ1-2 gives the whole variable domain DTGVSQNPRHKITKRGQNVTFRCDPISEHNRLYWYRQTLGQGPEFLTYFQNEAQLEKSRLLSDRFSAERPKGSFSTLEIQRTEQGDSAMYLCASSLREEAIYGYTFGSGTRLTVV.